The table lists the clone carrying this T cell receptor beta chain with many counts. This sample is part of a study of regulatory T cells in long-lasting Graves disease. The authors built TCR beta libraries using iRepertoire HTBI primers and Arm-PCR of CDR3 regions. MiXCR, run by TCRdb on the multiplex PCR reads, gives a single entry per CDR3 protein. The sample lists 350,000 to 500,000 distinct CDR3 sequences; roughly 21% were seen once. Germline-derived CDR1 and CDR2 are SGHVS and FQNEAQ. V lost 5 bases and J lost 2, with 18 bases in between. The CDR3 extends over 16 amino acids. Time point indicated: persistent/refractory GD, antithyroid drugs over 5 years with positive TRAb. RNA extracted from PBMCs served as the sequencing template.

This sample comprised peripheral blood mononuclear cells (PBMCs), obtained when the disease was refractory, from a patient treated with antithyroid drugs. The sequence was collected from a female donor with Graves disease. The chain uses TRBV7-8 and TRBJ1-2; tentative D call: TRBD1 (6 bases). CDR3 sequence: CASSPLDSSLNYGYTF. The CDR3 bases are TGTGCCAGCAGCCCCCTGGACAGCTCCCTCAACTATGGCTACACCTTC.